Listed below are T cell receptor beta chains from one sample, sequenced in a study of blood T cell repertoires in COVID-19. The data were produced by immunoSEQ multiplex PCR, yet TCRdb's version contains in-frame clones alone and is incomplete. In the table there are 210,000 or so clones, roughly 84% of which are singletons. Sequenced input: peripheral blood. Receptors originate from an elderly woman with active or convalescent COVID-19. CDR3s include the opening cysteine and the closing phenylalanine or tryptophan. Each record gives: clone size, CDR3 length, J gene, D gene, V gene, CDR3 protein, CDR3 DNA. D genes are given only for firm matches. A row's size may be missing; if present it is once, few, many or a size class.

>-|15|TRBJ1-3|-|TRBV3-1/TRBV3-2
CASSPPGGTGNTIYF
TGTGCCAGCAGCCCCCCGGGGGGAACTGGAAACACCATATATTTT
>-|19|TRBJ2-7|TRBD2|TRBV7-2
CASSFAPRSGGRAGYEQYF
TGTGCCAGCAGCTTCGCCCCTCGATCGGGGGGGAGGGCGGGGTACGAGCAGTACTTC
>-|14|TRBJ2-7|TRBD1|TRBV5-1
CASSQEGTVYEQYF
TGCGCCAGCAGCCAAGAAGGGACAGTCTACGAGCAGTACTTC
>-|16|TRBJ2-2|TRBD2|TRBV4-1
CASSRQAGVGTGELFF
TGCGCCAGCAGCCGACAAGCGGGAGTGGGGACCGGGGAGCTGTTTTTT
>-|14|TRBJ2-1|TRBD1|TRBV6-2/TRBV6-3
CASSRTGVVNEQFF
TGTGCCAGCAGTCGGACAGGGGTGGTCAATGAGCAGTTCTTC
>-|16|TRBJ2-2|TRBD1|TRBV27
CASSSDRGEGTGELFF
TGTGCCAGCAGTTCAGACAGGGGCGAAGGCACCGGGGAGCTGTTTTTT
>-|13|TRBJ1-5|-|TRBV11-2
CASSLYSNQPQHF
TGTGCCAGCAGCTTATATAGCAATCAGCCCCAGCATTTT
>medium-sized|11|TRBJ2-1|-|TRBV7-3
CASSSNSEQFF
TGTGCCAGCAGCTCCAACTCGGAGCAGTTCTTC
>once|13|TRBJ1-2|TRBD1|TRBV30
CASRDRGRYGYTF
TGTGCCTCAAGGGACAGGGGTAGGTATGGCTACACCTTC
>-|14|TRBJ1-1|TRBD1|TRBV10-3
CAIETGRNPTEAFF
TGTGCCATCGAGACAGGGAGGAATCCAACGGAAGCTTTCTTT
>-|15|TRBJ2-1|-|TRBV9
CASSERPSSYNEQFF
TGTGCCAGCAGCGAGCGGCCGAGCTCCTACAATGAGCAGTTCTTC
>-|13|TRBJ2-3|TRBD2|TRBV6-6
CASSMTSPLVVFF
TGTGCCAGCAGTATGACTAGCCCCTTGGTAGTATTTTTT
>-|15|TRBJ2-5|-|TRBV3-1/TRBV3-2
CASRELLATQETQYF
TGTGCCAGCAGGGAACTTCTAGCCACCCAAGAGACCCAGTACTTC
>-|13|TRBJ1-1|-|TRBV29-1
CSVEGQSGTEAFF
TGCAGCGTTGAAGGACAGAGTGGGACTGAAGCTTTCTTT
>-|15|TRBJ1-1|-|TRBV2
CASSEFSGGNTEAFF
TGTGCCAGCAGTGAATTTTCGGGGGGTAACACTGAAGCTTTCTTT
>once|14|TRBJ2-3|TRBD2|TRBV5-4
CASSLALAGASQYF
TGTGCCAGCAGCTTGGCGCTAGCGGGGGCATCGCAGTATTTT
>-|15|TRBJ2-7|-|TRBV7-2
CASSLWGLPGDEQYF
TGTGCCAGCAGCTTATGGGGACTCCCCGGGGACGAGCAGTACTTC
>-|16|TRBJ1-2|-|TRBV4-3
CASSQDVARGEYGYTF
TGCGCCAGCAGCCAAGATGTGGCCAGGGGCGAGTATGGCTACACCTTC
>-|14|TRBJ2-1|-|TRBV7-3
CASSSFGGYNEQFF
TGTGCCAGCAGCTCGTTCGGGGGCTACAATGAGCAGTTCTTC
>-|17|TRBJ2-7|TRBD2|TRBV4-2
CASSQGVSAGGRYEQYF
TGTGCCAGCAGCCAAGGTGTATCAGCGGGGGGGCGGTACGAGCAGTACTTC
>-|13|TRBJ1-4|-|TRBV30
CAWSQGGSEKLFF
TGTGCCTGGAGTCAAGGGGGTTCTGAAAAACTGTTTTTT
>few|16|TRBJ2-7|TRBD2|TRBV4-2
CASSRSLAALSYEQYF
TGTGCCAGCAGCCGGTCACTAGCGGCCCTCTCCTACGAGCAGTACTTC
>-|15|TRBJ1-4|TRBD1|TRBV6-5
CASSYQDRGNEKLFF
TGTGCCAGCAGTTACCAGGACAGGGGAAATGAAAAACTGTTTTTT
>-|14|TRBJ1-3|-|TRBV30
CAWSNGDSGNTIYF
TGTGCCTGGAGTAACGGGGACTCTGGAAACACCATATATTTT
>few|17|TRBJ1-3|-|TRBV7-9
CASSSLRGSASGNTIYF
TGTGCCAGCAGCTCCCTCAGGGGATCAGCCTCTGGAAACACCATATATTTT
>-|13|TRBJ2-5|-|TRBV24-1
CATSDLRGKTQYF
TGTGCCACCAGTGATTTGAGGGGTAAGACCCAGTACTTC
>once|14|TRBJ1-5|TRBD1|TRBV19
CASSPGQGDQPQHF
TGTGCCAGTAGTCCGGGACAGGGTGATCAGCCCCAGCATTTT
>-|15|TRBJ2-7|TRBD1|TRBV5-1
CASSLQQGLGYEQYF
TGCGCCAGCAGCTTGCAACAGGGGCTTGGCTACGAGCAGTACTTC
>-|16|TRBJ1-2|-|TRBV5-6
CASSLRSLGPNYGYTF
TGTGCCAGCAGCTTAAGAAGTCTGGGCCCTAACTATGGCTACACCTTC
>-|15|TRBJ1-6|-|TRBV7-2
CASSSMGLFNSPLHF
TGTGCCAGCAGCTCTATGGGGCTATTTAATTCACCCCTCCACTTT
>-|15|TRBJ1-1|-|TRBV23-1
CASSQSSVEVVEAFF
TGCGCCAGCAGTCAATCCTCAGTGGAGGTCGTTGAAGCTTTCTTT
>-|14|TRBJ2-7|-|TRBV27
CASSLAQGPYEQYF
TGTGCCAGCAGTTTAGCCCAGGGGCCCTACGAGCAGTACTTC
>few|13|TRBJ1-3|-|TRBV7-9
CASSFGAGNTIYF
TGTGCCAGCAGTTTCGGGGCTGGAAACACCATATATTTT
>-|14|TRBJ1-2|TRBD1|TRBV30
CAWSSTDRGHGYTF
TGTGCCTGGAGTTCGACGGACAGGGGGCATGGCTACACCTTC
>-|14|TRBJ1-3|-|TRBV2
CASGGSLAGNTIYF
TGTGCCAGCGGTGGAAGCCTAGCCGGGAACACCATATATTTT
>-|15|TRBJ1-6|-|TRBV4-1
CASSQRGPGNSPLHF
TGCGCCAGCAGCCAAAGGGGTCCCGGTAATTCACCCCTCCACTTT
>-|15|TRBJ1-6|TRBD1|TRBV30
CAWSVNRGRGSPLHF
TGTGCCTGGAGTGTAAACAGGGGGCGAGGTTCACCCCTCCACTTT